The 27 T cell receptor beta chains given below trace back to one sample, sequenced in a study of cytomegalovirus exposure and HLA in healthy donors. Use of 60 Vbeta and 13 Jbeta primers characterized the PCR. Only in-frame clones appear in the TCRdb table, and some are missing; sequencing was by immunoSEQ multiplex PCR. The sample includes fewer than 150,000 clones, about 75% of them seen just once. Sequencing was performed on PBMCs. These receptors all stem from a man between 18 and 29 years old in good health and CMV-seronegative.

The J gene is TRBJ1-4, the V gene TRBV2, with D perhaps matching TRBD1 (6 bases). This CDR3 has 13 residues. The germline CDR1 and CDR2 sequences are SNHLY and FYNNEI. Trimming took 2 bases from V and 5 from J, leaving 6 bases between them. The CDR3 nucleotides read TGTGCCAGCAGTGAACAGGGGAATGAAAAACTGTTTTTT. It encodes CASSEQGNEKLFF.

The chain couples TRBV9 to TRBJ2-5; no clear D gene. The ends were cut back, 0 bases at V and 4 bases at J, with 13 bases in the middle. The CDR3 is 15 residues long. The V gene's germline CDR1 is SGDLS and CDR2 YYNGEE. The CDR3 region has the DNA TGTGCCAGCAGCGTAGCTTCCGGGTTCGGAGAGACCCAGTACTTC. It specifies CASSVASGFGETQYF.

The chain combines TRBV5-1 with TRBJ2-7; 11 positions agree with TRBD1. Germline loops: CDR1 SGHRS, CDR2 YFSETQ. The ends lost 4 bases at V and 0 bases at J; junction bases unmatched: 6. The CDR3 extends over 16 amino acids. The DNA for the CDR3 is TGCGCCAGCAGCCCAATTGGGACAGGGGGCTCCTACGAGCAGTACTTC. Protein: CASSPIGTGGSYEQYF.

This chain uses TRBV11-3 with TRBJ2-2; D might be TRBD2 (6 bases). V dropped 7 bases and J dropped 4 bases, with 19 bases sitting between them. This CDR3 comprises 16 residues. CDR1 and CDR2 from the germline V gene are SGHNT and YENEEA. This CDR3 is CASTLRRGTSTGELFF. CDR3 nucleotides: TGTGCCAGCACCCTAAGGAGGGGTACGAGCACCGGGGAGCTGTTTTTT.

The gene calls are TRBV4-2 and TRBJ2-1; a weak D match, TRBD2 (6 bases). The CDR3 runs to 15 residues. Trimming cost V 3 bases and J 2 bases, with 11 bases left between them. Germline V gene sequence: CDR1 LGHNA, CDR2 YNFKEQ. CDR3 loop: CASSQTRDPYNEQFF. The CDR3 DNA sequence: TGTGCCAGCAGCCAGACGCGGGACCCCTACAATGAGCAGTTCTTC.

The chain joins TRBV18 to TRBJ2-3, with a weak D call TRBD2 (6 bases). This CDR3 spans 16 amino acids. V shed 3 bases and J shed 0 bases, with 13 bases lying between them. Germline CDR1 KGHSH, CDR2 LQKENI. CDR3 sequence: CASSPSLATSTDTQYF. The CDR3 DNA sequence: TGTGCCAGCTCACCGTCCCTAGCGACTAGCACAGATACGCAGTATTTT.

The table lists this clone with a count of one. The CDR3 loop reads CASSLVEGLRSGGTDTQYF. CDR3 nucleotides: TGTGCCAGCAGCTTGGTAGAAGGACTAAGAAGCGGGGGCACAGATACGCAGTATTTT. The gene calls are TRBV5-8 and TRBJ2-3; 7 bases fit TRBD2. The junction had 14 bases not matched to a gene; V was cut back by 0 bases and J by 1 base. CDR1 is SGHTS and CDR2 is YDEGEE in the germline V gene. The CDR3 runs 19 residues.

This clone was counted a few times. V is TRBV6-1 and J is TRBJ1-5; TRBD1 might be the D (5 bases). Germline CDR1 is MNHNS and CDR2 is SASEGT. V lost 6 bases, J lost 0 bases, and 9 bases lay in between. This CDR3 has 14 amino acids. CDR3 DNA: TGTGCCAGCAGGGATAGGGGTAGCAATCAGCCCCAGCATTTT. Amino acids: CASRDRGSNQPQHF.

The chain carries TRBV10-1 and TRBJ2-1, with D perhaps TRBD1 (6 bases). CDR1 WNHNN and CDR2 SYGVQD come from the germline V gene (reference sequence). This CDR3 has 18 residues. V was shortened by 10 bases and J by 5 bases, with 30 bases between the two germline ends. CDR3 protein: CAKPRGSSLQGRDNEQFF. In nucleotides, the CDR3 is TGCGCCAAGCCCCGGGGATCCTCTTTACAGGGTCGTGACAATGAGCAGTTCTTC.

The V call is TRBV5-4, the J call TRBJ1-1, with D maybe TRBD1 (5 bases). Per germline, CDR1 SGHNT and CDR2 YYREEE (reference sequence). The CDR3 is made up of 14 amino acids. Trimming cost V 4 bases and J 4 bases, with 14 bases left between them. The CDR3 reads CASSPGRGITEAFF. The CDR3 DNA reads TGTGCCAGCAGCCCGGGACGGGGGATCACTGAAGCTTTCTTT.

This clone was recorded a few times. This chain uses TRBV27 with TRBJ1-5; TRBD1 agrees at 7 bases. V was pared by 5 bases and J by 2 bases, with 6 bases of the junction left unmatched. Germline V gives CDR1 MNHEY, CDR2 SMNVEV (reference sequence). The CDR3 contains 15 residues. Here the CDR3 reads CASSPSGTGNQPQHF. CDR3 DNA sequence: TGTGCCAGCAGTCCCTCCGGGACAGGCAATCAGCCCCAGCATTTT.

A remark on this clone: Germline and junction disagree at one end, which may indicate a read error. The same CDR3 arises from other DNA sequences in this sample as well. The chain carries TRBV9 and TRBJ2-7, with 12 bases matching TRBD1. This CDR3 is 16 amino acids long. Germline V CDR1 and CDR2: SGDLS, YYNGEE. DNA of the CDR3: TGTGCCAGCAGCGTAAGGGGACAGGGGGCTTGGTACGAGCAATACTTC. Its protein product is CASSVRGQGAWYEQYF.

V gene TRBV2 combines with J gene TRBJ2-5; D unclear. The better agreement between TRBJ2-7 and the DNA end casts doubt on the J call. Germline V gene data show CDR1 as SNHLY and CDR2 as FYNNEI. CDR3 size: 10 residues. The CDR3 is CASTSYEQYF. The CDR3 nucleotides are TGTGCCAGCACCTCCTACGAGCAGTACTTC.

The chain couples TRBV28 to TRBJ2-2, with D possibly matching TRBD1 (6 bases). The CDR3 is 19 amino acids. The V end was cut by 6 bases, the J end by 0 bases, with 23 bases between. Per germline, CDR1 MDHEN and CDR2 SYDVKM. CDR3 protein: CASRRTGTPIKTNTGELFF. The CDR3, as DNA: TGTGCCAGCAGGCGAACAGGGACCCCGATAAAAACGAACACCGGGGAGCTGTTTTTT.

As for this clone: Germline is not matched at one junction end, which may reflect a read error. V is TRBV5-1 and J is TRBJ1-4; 10 bases match TRBD1. Per the germline V gene, CDR1 is SGHRS and CDR2 is YFSETQ. CDR3 length equals 13 residues. In nucleotides, the CDR3 is TGCGCCAGTGGGACAGGGGATAATGAAAAACTGCTTTTT. It is translated as CASGTGDNEKLLF.

J is TRBJ1-2 and V is TRBV2; 8 bases map to TRBD1. This CDR3 is 17 amino acids long. Germline-derived CDR1 and CDR2 are SNHLY and FYNNEI. Trimming removed 4 bases from V and 5 bases from J; junction bases left unmatched: 15. CDR3 sequence reads: CASSADRVFAGGYGYTF. The CDR3, as DNA: TGTGCCAGCAGTGCGGACAGGGTCTTCGCGGGTGGGTATGGCTACACCTTC.

This clone showed up just once. The chain recombines TRBV7-9 with TRBJ1-2; D unclear. The CDR3 is 14 amino acids. CDR1 and CDR2 from the germline V gene are SEHNR and FQNEAQ (reference sequence). V dropped 3 bases and J dropped 4 bases, with 12 bases sitting between them. The CDR3 region is CASSFPGIPYGYTF. The CDR3 nucleotides are TGTGCCAGCAGCTTCCCGGGGATCCCCTATGGCTACACCTTC.

The genes are TRBV28 and TRBJ1-4; D is undetermined. The CDR3 spans 13 residues. V lost 8 bases, J lost 8 bases, and 15 bases lay in between. The V gene's germline CDR1 is MDHEN and CDR2 SYDVKM. The CDR3 region has the DNA TGTGCCAGCTGTAGCGTGGTTAGGGAAAAACTGTTTTTT. Translating it yields CASCSVVREKLFF.

This chain links TRBV6-5 with TRBJ2-5; D is perhaps TRBD1 (5 bases). This CDR3 comprises 13 residues. Between the trimmed V and J ends, which lost 6 bases and 5 bases, there was a span of 13 bases. Germline CDR1 is MNHEY and CDR2 is SVGAGI. CDR3 sequence (DNA): TGTGCCAGCAGGGACACAGAACCTGAGACCCAGTACTTC. It is translated as CASRDTEPETQYF.

V and J are TRBV11-2 and TRBJ2-7, with 7 positions matching TRBD2. The V and J ends lost 6 bases and 3 bases, in that order; junction bases with no gene match: 14. The germline V gene has CDR1 SGHAT and CDR2 FQNNGV. The CDR3 loop spans 16 amino acids. CDR3 DNA sequence: TGTGCCAGCAGACACATCTCCGGCGGGAGAAGCTACGAGCAGTACTTC. Protein: CASRHISGGRSYEQYF.

The V gene is TRBV11-2, the J gene TRBJ2-7; 8 bases line up with TRBD1. V dropped 5 bases and J dropped 4; count of bases not matched to a gene: 13. CDR3 length equals 16 residues. Germline V gives CDR1 SGHAT, CDR2 FQNNGV. CDR3 amino acids: CASSPRTGRGTYEQYF. DNA for the CDR3: TGTGCCAGCAGCCCCCGGACAGGGAGAGGGACTTACGAGCAGTACTTC.

This chain links TRBV5-5 with TRBJ2-3, with 9 bases matching TRBD2. The CDR3 extends over 14 amino acids. CDR1 and CDR2 from the germline V gene are SGHKS and YYEKEE (reference sequence). V shed 6 bases, J shed 4 bases, and the junction held 6 bases outside the gene matches. This CDR3 reads CASTNSGGSDTQYF. CDR3 coding DNA: TGTGCCAGCACCAACAGCGGGGGGTCAGATACGCAGTATTTT.

The rearrangement joins TRBV7-2 to TRBJ1-1, with TRBD1 identical over 8 bases. The CDR3 runs 12 residues. Per the germline V gene, CDR1 is SGHTA and CDR2 is FQGNSA. Losses at the gene ends were 3 bases for V and 12 bases for J; bases not matched to a gene: 6. CDR3: CASSFSGGATFF. DNA of the CDR3: TGTGCCAGCAGCTTTTCAGGGGGCGCAACTTTCTTT.

The genes are TRBV6-5 and TRBJ1-1; TRBD1 matches at 7 bases. The CDR3 sequence is 13 residues long. V trimming: 5 bases; J trimming: 4 bases; junction bases outside the gene matches: 4. Germline-derived CDR1 and CDR2 are MNHEY and SVGAGI. The CDR3 here is CASSKQGPTEAFF. CDR3 nucleotide sequence: TGTGCCAGCAGTAAACAGGGGCCCACTGAAGCTTTCTTT.

The rearrangement links TRBV2 to TRBJ1-1, with D uncertain. Looked up from germline, CDR1 is SNHLY and CDR2 is FYNNEI. The CDR3 runs to 16 residues. Trimming left V 1 base short and J 4 bases short, with 16 bases between. CDR3 residues: CASSEDYRVAGTEAFF. CDR3 DNA: TGTGCCAGCAGTGAAGACTATAGGGTGGCGGGCACTGAAGCTTTCTTT.

The V gene is TRBV6-1, the J gene TRBJ1-1; 8 bases are a match to TRBD1. The CDR3 sequence is 13 residues long. Germline V gene sequence: CDR1 MNHNS, CDR2 SASEGT. V dropped 6 bases and J dropped 6; count of bases not matched to a gene: 6. Written as DNA, the CDR3 is TGTGCCAGCAGAGTTACAGGGGGGTCTGAAGCTTTCTTT. It is translated as CASRVTGGSEAFF.

This clone was counted a single time. The J gene is TRBJ2-5, the V gene TRBV5-1, with 8 bases lining up with TRBD1. CDR1 and CDR2 (germline): SGHRS, YFSETQ. V gave up 2 bases and J gave up 4 bases; unmatched junction bases: 1. The CDR3 extends over 13 amino acids. This CDR3 is CASSFQGAETQYF. The CDR3, as DNA: TGCGCCAGCAGCTTCCAGGGGGCAGAGACCCAGTACTTC.